Each of the 13 T cell receptor beta chains below was sequenced from the same sample in a study of OX40 agonist ivuxolimab in advanced cancers. Assay: immunoSEQ multiplex PCR; the TCRdb copy retains only in-frame clones and omits some. The top ten hold approximately 0.56% of the sample, which has over 50,000 clones, 82% seen once. Sequencing used CD4+ or CD8+ T cells sorted from blood, obtained in a trial of the OX40 agonist ivuxolimab. These receptors came from an adult with an advanced solid tumor such as melanoma, head and neck, liver or kidney cancer.

This clone was counted between two and nine times. The chain combines TRBV18 with TRBJ1-4; D not resolved. There are 14 residues in the CDR3. Germline V CDR1 and CDR2: KGHSH, LQKENI. V was trimmed by 1 base and J by 5 bases, leaving 8 bases between them. The CDR3: CASSPLPFNEKLFF. In DNA, the CDR3 is TGTGCCAGCTCACCACTGCCTTTCAATGAAAAACTGTTTTTT.

The chain is built from TRBV7-8 and TRBJ2-3; D is possibly TRBD2 (6 bases). Germline V gene lookup returns CDR1 SGHVS and CDR2 FQNEAQ. CDR3 size: 15 residues. Trimming stripped 2 bases from V and 2 bases from J, with 11 bases between. CDR3 nucleotide sequence: TGTGCCAGCAGCTTACGGGGGTTGTACACAGATACGCAGTATTTT. Residues: CASSLRGLYTDTQYF.

This clone has only one observation. The chain combines TRBV6-5 with TRBJ1-1; no firm D call. V lost 2 bases and J lost 4, with 11 bases in between. The CDR3 length is 14 residues. From germline, CDR1 is MNHEY and CDR2 SVGAGI. CDR3 region: CASSYEPSVTEAFF. CDR3 DNA sequence: TGTGCCAGCAGTTACGAACCCTCGGTCACTGAAGCTTTCTTT.

The CDR3 here is CASSNRGNSPLHF. Written as DNA, the CDR3 is TGTGCCAGCTCCAACAGGGGGAATTCACCCCTCCACTTT. This chain joins TRBV5-6 and TRBJ1-6; 8 bases are shared with TRBD1. Germline lookup yields CDR1 SGHDT and CDR2 YYEEEE. The V gene end was trimmed by 7 bases and the J gene end by 7 bases; junction bases not matched to a gene: 4. The CDR3 totals 13 residues.

J is TRBJ1-2 and V is TRBV5-4, with 8 nucleotides matching TRBD1. The CDR3 extends over 13 amino acids. V lost 4 bases, J lost 7 bases, and 6 bases stayed unmatched. Germline-derived CDR1 and CDR2 are SGHNT and YYREEE (reference sequence). The CDR3 protein is CASSPDRGGGYTF. DNA for the CDR3: TGTGCCAGCAGCCCAGACAGGGGTGGTGGCTACACCTTC.

This clone has only a few counts. This sequence joins TRBV11-2 and TRBJ2-7; tentative D call: TRBD2 (5 bases). CDR1 and CDR2 (germline): SGHAT, FQNNGV. This CDR3 has 13 residues. Trimming stripped 4 bases from V and 5 bases from J, with 12 bases between. The chain's CDR3 is CASSYERRNEQYF. The CDR3 DNA reads as TGTGCCAGCAGCTACGAACGGAGGAACGAGCAGTACTTC.

The rearrangement joins TRBV19 to TRBJ2-2, with a weak D call TRBD1 (6 bases). The length of the CDR3 is 16 residues. Trimming took 10 bases from V and 3 from J, leaving 21 bases between them. The germline V gene has CDR1 LNHDA and CDR2 SQIVND (reference sequence). CDR3 nucleotide sequence: TGTGCCACTCCGGTGGAGCAGGGGCCTTACACCGGGGAGCTGTTTTTT. It yields the protein CATPVEQGPYTGELFF.

The V call is TRBV28, the J call TRBJ1-4, with D perhaps TRBD1 (6 bases). Trimming removed 6 bases at V and 6 bases at J, with 23 bases between. Germline-derived CDR1 and CDR2 are MDHEN and SYDVKM. The CDR3 runs to 17 residues. The CDR3 DNA reads TGTGCCAGCAGCCCCTACAGGATGGGCAGGGGAGATGAAAAACTGTTTTTT. Its translation is CASSPYRMGRGDEKLFF.

The chain uses TRBV5-4 and TRBJ2-3; perhaps D is TRBD1 or TRBD2 (5 bases each). V lost 5 bases and J lost 2, with 12 bases in between. The length of the CDR3 is 14 residues. Per the germline V gene, CDR1 is SGHNT and CDR2 is YYREEE (reference sequence). In DNA, the CDR3 is TGTGCCAGCAGTCGGGACCTCTACACAGATACGCAGTATTTT. Translating gives CASSRDLYTDTQYF.

This clone was seen more than once but under ten times. The chain recombines TRBV7-9 with TRBJ2-2, with 7 bases fitting TRBD1. The germline V gene has CDR1 SEHNR and CDR2 FQNEAQ (reference sequence). The CDR3 length is 18 residues. With 8 bases clipped from V and 3 bases from J, the junction kept 18 bases outside the gene matches. CDR3 nucleotides: TGTGCCAGCCGGAGCCGGGACAGCGCCAAGTTATACACCGGGGAGCTGTTTTTT. It translates to CASRSRDSAKLYTGELFF.

By its share, this clone is medium-sized. The sample holds other DNA sequences that translate to the same CDR3. The chain links TRBV30 to TRBJ1-4; D is unresolved. The CDR3 extends over 12 amino acids. Between the trimmed V and J ends, which lost 4 bases and 8 bases, there was a span of 11 bases. CDR1 and CDR2 from the germline V gene are GTSNPN and SVGIG (reference sequence). The DNA for the CDR3 is TGTGCCTGGACCAGAGCGGGGGAAAAACTGTTTTTT. Its translation: CAWTRAGEKLFF.

The chain combines TRBV6-1 with TRBJ1-1; unclear D gene. Trimming stripped 0 bases from V and 4 bases from J, with 9 bases between. Germline lookup yields CDR1 MNHNS and CDR2 SASEGT. The CDR3 loop spans 14 amino acids. The CDR3 is CASSEAGGPTEAFF. The CDR3 DNA reads TGTGCCAGCAGTGAAGCTGGAGGGCCCACTGAAGCTTTCTTT.

This chain uses TRBV4-1 with TRBJ1-5; no reliable D call. The CDR3 spans 16 residues. Trimming cost V 0 bases and J 5 bases, with 14 bases left between them. CDR1 and CDR2 (germline): MGHRA, YSYEKL. The DNA for the CDR3 is TGCGCCAGCAGCCAAGATTCATACCTTGGAGATCAGCCCCAGCATTTT. Encoded protein: CASSQDSYLGDQPQHF.